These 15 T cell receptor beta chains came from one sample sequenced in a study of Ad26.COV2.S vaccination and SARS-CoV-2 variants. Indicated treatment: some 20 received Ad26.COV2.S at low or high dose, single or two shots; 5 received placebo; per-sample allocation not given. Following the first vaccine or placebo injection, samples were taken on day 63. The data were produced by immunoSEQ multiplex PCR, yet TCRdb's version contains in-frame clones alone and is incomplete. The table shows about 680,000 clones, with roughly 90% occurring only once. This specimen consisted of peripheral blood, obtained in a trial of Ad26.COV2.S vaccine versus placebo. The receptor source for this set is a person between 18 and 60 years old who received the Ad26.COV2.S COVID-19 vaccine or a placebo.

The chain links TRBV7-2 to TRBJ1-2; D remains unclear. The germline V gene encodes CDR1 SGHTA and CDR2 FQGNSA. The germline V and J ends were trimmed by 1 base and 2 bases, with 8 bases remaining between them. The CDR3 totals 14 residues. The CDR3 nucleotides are TGTGCCAGCAGCTTAGACCACAACAACTATGGCTACACCTTC. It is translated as CASSLDHNNYGYTF.

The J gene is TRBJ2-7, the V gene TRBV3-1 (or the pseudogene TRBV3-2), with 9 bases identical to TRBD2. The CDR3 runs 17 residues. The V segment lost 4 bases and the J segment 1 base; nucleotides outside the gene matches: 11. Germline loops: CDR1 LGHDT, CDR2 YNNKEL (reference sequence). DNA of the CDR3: TGTGCCAGCAGCCCGGGTAGCGGGAGTGGAGGGTCCTACGAGCAGTACTTC. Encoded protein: CASSPGSGSGGSYEQYF.

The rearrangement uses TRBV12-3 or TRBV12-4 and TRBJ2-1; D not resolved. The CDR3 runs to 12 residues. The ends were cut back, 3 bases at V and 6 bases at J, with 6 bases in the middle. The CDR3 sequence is CASSFRINEQFF. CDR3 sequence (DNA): TGTGCCAGCAGTTTTAGGATCAATGAGCAGTTCTTC.

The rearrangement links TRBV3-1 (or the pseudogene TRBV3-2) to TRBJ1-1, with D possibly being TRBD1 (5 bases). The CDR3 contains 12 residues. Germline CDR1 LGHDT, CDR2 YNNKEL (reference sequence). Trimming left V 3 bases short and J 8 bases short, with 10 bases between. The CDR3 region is CASSQVDREAFF. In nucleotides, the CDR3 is TGTGCCAGCAGCCAGGTCGACAGAGAAGCTTTCTTT.

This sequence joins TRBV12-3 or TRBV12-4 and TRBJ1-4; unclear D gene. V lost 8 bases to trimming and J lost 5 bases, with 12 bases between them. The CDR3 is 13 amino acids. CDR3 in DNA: TGTGCCAGCCGTGACTCCAACAATGAAAAACTGTTTTTT. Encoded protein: CASRDSNNEKLFF.

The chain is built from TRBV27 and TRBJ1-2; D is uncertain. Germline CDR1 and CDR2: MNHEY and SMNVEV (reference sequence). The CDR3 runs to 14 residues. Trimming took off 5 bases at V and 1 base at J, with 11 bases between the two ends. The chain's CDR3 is CASSIGGVNYGYTF. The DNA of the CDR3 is TGTGCCAGCAGTATTGGCGGGGTTAACTATGGCTACACCTTC.

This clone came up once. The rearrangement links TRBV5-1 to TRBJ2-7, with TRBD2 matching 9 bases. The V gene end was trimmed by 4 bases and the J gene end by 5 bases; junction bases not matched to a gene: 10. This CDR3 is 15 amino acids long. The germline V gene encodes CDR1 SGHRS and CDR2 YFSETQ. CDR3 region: CASSGQGGRAHEQYF. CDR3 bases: TGCGCCAGCAGCGGCCAGGGCGGGAGGGCCCACGAGCAGTACTTC.

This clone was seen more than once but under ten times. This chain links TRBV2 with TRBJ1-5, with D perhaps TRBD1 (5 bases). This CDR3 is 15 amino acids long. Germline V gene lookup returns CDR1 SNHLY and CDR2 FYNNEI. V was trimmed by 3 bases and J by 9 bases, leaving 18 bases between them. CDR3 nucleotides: TGTGCCAGCAGTGATCAAAGGACTGGGGGATGGCCCCAGCATTTT. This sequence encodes CASSDQRTGGWPQHF.

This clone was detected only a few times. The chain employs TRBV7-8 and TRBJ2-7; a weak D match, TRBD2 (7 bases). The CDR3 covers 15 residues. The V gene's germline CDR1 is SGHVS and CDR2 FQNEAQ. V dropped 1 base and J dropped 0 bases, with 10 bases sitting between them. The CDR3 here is CASSLEGGSSYEQYF. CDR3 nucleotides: TGTGCCAGCAGCTTAGAGGGGGGGTCCTCCTACGAGCAGTACTTC.

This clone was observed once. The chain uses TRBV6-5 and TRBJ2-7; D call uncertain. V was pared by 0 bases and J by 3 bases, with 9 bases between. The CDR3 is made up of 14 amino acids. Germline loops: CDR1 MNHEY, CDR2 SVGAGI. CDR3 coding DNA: TGTGCCAGCAGTTACTCGCGACCCCACTACGAGCAGTACTTC. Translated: CASSYSRPHYEQYF.

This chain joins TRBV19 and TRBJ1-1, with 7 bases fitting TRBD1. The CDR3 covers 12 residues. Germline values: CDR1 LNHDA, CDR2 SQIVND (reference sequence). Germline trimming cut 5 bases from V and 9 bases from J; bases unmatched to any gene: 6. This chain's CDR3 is CASSLSGGQAFF. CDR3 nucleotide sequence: TGTGCCAGTAGTCTCTCAGGGGGGCAAGCTTTCTTT.

The CDR3 nucleotides read TGTGCCAGCAGCGAGGCCTCGGGTGGCTACACCTTC. It codes for CASSEASGGYTF. The chain has TRBV6-5 and TRBJ1-2; the D is unclear. V shed 6 bases and J shed 7 bases, with 12 bases lying between them. This CDR3 has 12 residues. Germline V gives CDR1 MNHEY, CDR2 SVGAGI.

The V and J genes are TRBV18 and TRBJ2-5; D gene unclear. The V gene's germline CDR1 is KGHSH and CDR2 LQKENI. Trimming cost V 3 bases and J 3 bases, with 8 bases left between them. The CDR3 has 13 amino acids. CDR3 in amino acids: CASSPNFKETQYF. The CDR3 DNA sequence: TGTGCCAGCTCACCCAACTTCAAAGAGACCCAGTACTTC.

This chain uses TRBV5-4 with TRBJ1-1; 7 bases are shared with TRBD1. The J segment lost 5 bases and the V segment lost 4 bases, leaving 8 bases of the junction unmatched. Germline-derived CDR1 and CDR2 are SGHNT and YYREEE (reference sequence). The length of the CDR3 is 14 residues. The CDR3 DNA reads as TGTGCCAGCAGCGGTAGGGACAGAGGAACTGAAGCTTTCTTT. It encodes CASSGRDRGTEAFF.

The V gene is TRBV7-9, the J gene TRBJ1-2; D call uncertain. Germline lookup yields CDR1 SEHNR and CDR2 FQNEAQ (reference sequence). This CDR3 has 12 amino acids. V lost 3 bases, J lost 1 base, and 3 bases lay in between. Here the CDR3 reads CASSLDNYGYTF. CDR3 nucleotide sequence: TGTGCCAGCAGCTTGGATAACTATGGCTACACCTTC.